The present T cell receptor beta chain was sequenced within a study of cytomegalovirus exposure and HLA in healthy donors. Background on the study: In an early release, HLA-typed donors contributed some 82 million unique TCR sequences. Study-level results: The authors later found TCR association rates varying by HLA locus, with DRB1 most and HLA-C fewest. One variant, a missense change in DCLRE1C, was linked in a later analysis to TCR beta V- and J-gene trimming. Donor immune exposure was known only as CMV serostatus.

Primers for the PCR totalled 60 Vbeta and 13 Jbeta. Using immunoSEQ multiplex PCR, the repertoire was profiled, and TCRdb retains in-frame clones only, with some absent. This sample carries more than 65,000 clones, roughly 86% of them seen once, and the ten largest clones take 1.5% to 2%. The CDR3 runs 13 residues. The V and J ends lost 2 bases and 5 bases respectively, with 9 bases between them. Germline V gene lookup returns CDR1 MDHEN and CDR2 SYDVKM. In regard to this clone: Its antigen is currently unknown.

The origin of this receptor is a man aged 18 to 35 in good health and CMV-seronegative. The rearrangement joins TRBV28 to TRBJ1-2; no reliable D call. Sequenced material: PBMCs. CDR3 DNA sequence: TGTGCCAGCAGTTTAATGAGGGATTATGGCTACACCTTC. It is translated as CASSLMRDYGYTF.